This T cell receptor beta chain was identified in a study of blood T cell repertoires in COVID-19. Study overall: The United States, Italy and Spain provided the acute and convalescent COVID-19 samples. Sources were T cells, B-cell-depleted T cells, or PBMCs; the material itself was cDNA or gDNA.

This CDR3 comprises 14 residues. Germline V gives CDR1 SGHTA, CDR2 FQGNSA. V lost 10 bases and J lost 4, with 19 bases in between. In the source study's methods: Reference gene primers were amplified, and this amplification served to estimate nucleated cell counts. Here immunoSEQ multiplex PCR was the method, and the copy in TCRdb shows in-frame clones only, minus some. The V and J calls and clone size come from that table; D and trimming were worked out from the DNA. In the table there are fewer than 500,000 clones, about nine tenths of which are singletons. Sequencing was performed on peripheral blood. The rearrangement links TRBV7-2 to TRBJ1-2; possible D gene TRBD1, 6 bases. The sequence derives from a woman in her 30s with active or convalescent COVID-19. CDR3 sequence: CATPEDSYFYGYTF. DNA for the CDR3: TGTGCCACCCCGGAGGACAGCTACTTCTATGGCTACACCTTC. Variable domain in full (rest from reference TRBV7-2 and TRBJ1-2): GAGVSQSPSNKVTEKGKDVELRCDPISGHTALYWYRQSLGQGLEFLIYFQGNSAPDKSGLPSDRFSAERTGGSVSTLTIQRTQQEDSAVYLCATPEDSYFYGYTFGSGTRLTVV.